Many counts were recorded for the clone carrying this TCR beta chain. Per the germline V gene, CDR1 is MNHEY and CDR2 is SVGEGT. V dropped 5 bases and J dropped 4 bases, with 13 bases sitting between them. The CDR3 has 14 amino acids. The sample belongs to a study of T cells in Graves' hyperthyroidism and ophthalmopathy. Background on the study: Peripheral blood was acquired at first diagnosis, ahead of any therapy whatsoever.

Amplification of TCR beta CDR3 regions was performed using RNA transcripts as template. In the first-round RT-PCR of the TCR CDR3, the HTBI primer set was used. TCRdb reprocessed the multiplex PCR reads via MiXCR and lists one record per CDR3 protein. The sample includes over 200,000 distinct CDR3 sequences, about 18% of them seen just once. PBMCs stemmed from around 9.3 ml fresh peripheral blood. The V gene is TRBV6-2 or TRBV6-3, the J gene TRBJ2-3; D is unresolved. The sample was blood. This clonotype was obtained from a man aged 35 to 55 with Graves' hyperthyroidism. The CDR3 DNA sequence: TGTGCCAGCAGTATCTTGGACGGTTCAGATACGCAGTATTTT. This codes for CASSILDGSDTQYF.